A selection of T cell receptor beta chains follows, all from one sample in a study of T cell responses to AZD1222 COVID-19 vaccine. Generated by immunoSEQ multiplex PCR, the TCRdb table keeps only in-frame clones and is missing some. The table includes under 130,000 clones, roughly 90% detected once. The sample was peripheral blood, taken on day 0 of AZD1222 vaccination. All receptors derive from an adult in good health. The CDR3 runs from the conserved cysteine through the conserved F or W.

cdr3_aa: CASSRTGAYEQYF
j_call: TRBJ2-7
v_call: TRBV7-8

cdr3_aa: CASSPMGPGTEAFF
j_call: TRBJ1-1
v_call: TRBV18

cdr3_aa: CASRDQAPGELFF
j_call: TRBJ2-2
v_call: TRBV25-1

cdr3_aa: CASSSTANYSPLHF
j_call: TRBJ1-6
v_call: TRBV6-5

cdr3_aa: CASSLGLGGSEQYF
j_call: TRBJ2-7
v_call: TRBV11-2

cdr3_aa: CASSLEAPWNEQFF
j_call: TRBJ2-1
v_call: TRBV5-8

cdr3_aa: CATSDFWTGAYEQYF
j_call: TRBJ2-7
v_call: TRBV15

cdr3_aa: CAWKSSSYNEQFF
j_call: TRBJ2-1
v_call: TRBV30

cdr3_aa: CASSTGTVYYGYTF
j_call: TRBJ1-2
v_call: TRBV19

cdr3_aa: CASSQDVTAYGYTF
j_call: TRBJ1-2
v_call: TRBV14

cdr3_aa: CASSYAAGGSYEQYF
j_call: TRBJ2-7
v_call: TRBV6-2/TRBV6-3

cdr3_aa: CASSTTSGEADTQYF
j_call: TRBJ2-3
v_call: TRBV2

cdr3_aa: CASSFAGGYTF
j_call: TRBJ1-2
v_call: TRBV6-5

cdr3_aa: CASSQGGGQETQYF
j_call: TRBJ2-5
v_call: TRBV4-2

cdr3_aa: CASSADRRLNEKLFF
j_call: TRBJ1-4
v_call: TRBV5-6

cdr3_aa: CASSLGWGSRETQYF
j_call: TRBJ2-5
v_call: TRBV7-2

cdr3_aa: CASRSQGGNTEAFF
j_call: TRBJ1-1
v_call: TRBV28

cdr3_aa: CASSPRQENQPQHF
j_call: TRBJ1-5
v_call: TRBV18

cdr3_aa: CASSLPGQGATEAFF
j_call: TRBJ1-1
v_call: TRBV4-2

cdr3_aa: CASQGAVYGYTF
j_call: TRBJ1-2
v_call: TRBV25-1

cdr3_aa: CASSLGLWGEQYF
j_call: TRBJ2-7
v_call: TRBV6-5

cdr3_aa: CASRGGFGTSDYEQYF
j_call: TRBJ2-7
v_call: TRBV19

cdr3_aa: CASSREDLSGANVLTF
j_call: TRBJ2-6
v_call: TRBV2

cdr3_aa: CASSLDRPSYEQYF
j_call: TRBJ2-7
v_call: TRBV6-5

cdr3_aa: CASSLVSPIVAGASYNEQFF
j_call: TRBJ2-1
v_call: TRBV7-8

cdr3_aa: CASSFGESSGNTIYF
j_call: TRBJ1-3
v_call: TRBV7-2

cdr3_aa: CASSFKDTQYF
j_call: TRBJ2-3
v_call: TRBV11-2

cdr3_aa: CASSKTGTTSSGNTIYF
j_call: TRBJ1-3
v_call: TRBV7-9

cdr3_aa: CASSLGTSGRSTDTQYF
j_call: TRBJ2-3
v_call: TRBV5-1

cdr3_aa: CASSYMTGGSTDTQYF
j_call: TRBJ2-3
v_call: TRBV6-5

cdr3_aa: CASSQRQGVSGANVLTF
j_call: TRBJ2-6
v_call: TRBV6-6

cdr3_aa: CASSYSKDGGDSEQYF
j_call: TRBJ2-7
v_call: TRBV6-5

cdr3_aa: CASSLASTLGQETQYF
j_call: TRBJ2-5
v_call: TRBV7-2

cdr3_aa: CASSPGFGQNQPQHF
j_call: TRBJ1-5
v_call: TRBV7-2